The clone carrying this T cell receptor beta chain came up many times. Its antigen is unidentified. The authors amplified TCR beta CDR3 regions, and they did so from RNA transcripts for repertoire sequencing. Investigators did first-round RT-PCR with HTBI primers, then second-round multiplex PCR. TCRdb re-called the multiplex PCR reads with MiXCR, one entry per CDR3 protein. The table lists almost 750,000 distinct CDR3 sequences, 40% of them singletons, with about 40% in the top ten. Trimming cost V 9 bases and J 4 bases, with 14 bases left between them. The CDR3 sequence is 14 residues long. Germline lookup yields CDR1 KGHDR and CDR2 SFDVKD. This sample was taken from a study of Graves' ophthalmopathy and Graves' hyperthyroidism. Study findings and constraints: The model's ophthalmopathy progression predictions had roughly 71% sensitivity and less than 75% specificity.

The specimen was peripheral blood. The chain is built from TRBV24-1 and TRBJ2-2, with D possibly TRBD2 on 5 matching bases. This receptor was taken from an adult man with Graves' ophthalmopathy. CDR3 region: CATEPGLGTGELFF. The DNA for the CDR3 is TGTGCCACCGAGCCGGGATTGGGCACCGGGGAGCTGTTTTTT.